The T cell receptor (beta chain) under discussion was sequenced for a study of shared clonotypes between healthy human individuals. About the study: The donor group consisted of a couple of women and a few men, aged 18 to 49. General observations from the study: Exclusively blood specimens were collected; tissue repertoires likely differ.

V was cut by 0 bases and J by 0 bases, with 6 bases left in between. Germline V gene lookup returns CDR1 MDHEN and CDR2 SYDVKM. The CDR3 is 15 amino acids. Cells designated naive CD8 were CD45RO-negative and were positively selected for CCR7, with terminally differentiated effector memory CD45RA+ cells excluded. Details on this clone: The target antigen is unknown.

Several immunoSEQ 96-well plates shared each subset's DNA, each plate a replicate. The table came from immunoSEQ multiplex PCR; TCRdb's copy has only in-frame clones and leaves some out. The sample lists under 2,000,000 clones, about 95% occurring once. Specimen: naive CD8+ T cells sorted from blood. The chain links TRBV28 to TRBJ2-1; D uncertain. The source of this sequence is a man aged 18 to 30 in good health. CDR3 in DNA: TGTGCCAGCAGTTTATGGGGCGGCTCCTACAATGAGCAGTTCTTC. As protein: CASSLWGGSYNEQFF.